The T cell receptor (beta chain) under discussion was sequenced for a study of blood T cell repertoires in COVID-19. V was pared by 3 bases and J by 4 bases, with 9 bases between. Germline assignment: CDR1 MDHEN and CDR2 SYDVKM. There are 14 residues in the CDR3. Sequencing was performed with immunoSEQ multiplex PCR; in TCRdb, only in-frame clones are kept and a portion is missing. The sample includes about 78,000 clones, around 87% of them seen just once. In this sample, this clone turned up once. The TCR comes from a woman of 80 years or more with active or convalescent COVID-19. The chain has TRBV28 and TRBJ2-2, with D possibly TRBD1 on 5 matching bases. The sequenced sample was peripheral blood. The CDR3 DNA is TGTGCCAGCAGTTTGGTCAGGGCCACCGGGGAGCTGTTTTTT. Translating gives CASSLVRATGELFF.